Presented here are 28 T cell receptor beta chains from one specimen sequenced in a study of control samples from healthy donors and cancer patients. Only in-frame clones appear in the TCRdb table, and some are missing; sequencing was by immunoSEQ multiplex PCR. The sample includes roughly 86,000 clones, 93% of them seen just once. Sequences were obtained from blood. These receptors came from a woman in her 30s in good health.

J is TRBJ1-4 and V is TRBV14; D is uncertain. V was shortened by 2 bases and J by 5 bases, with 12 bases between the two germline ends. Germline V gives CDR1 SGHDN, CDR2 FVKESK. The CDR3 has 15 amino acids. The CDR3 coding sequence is TGTGCCAGCAGCCAATCCCCCCGGCCAAATGAAAAACTGTTTTTT. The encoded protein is CASSQSPRPNEKLFF. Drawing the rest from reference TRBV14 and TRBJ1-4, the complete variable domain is EAGVTQFPSHSVIEKGQTVTLRCDPISGHDNLYWYRRVMGKEIKFLLHFVKESKQDESGMPNNRFLAERTGGTYSTLKVQPAELEDSGVYFCASSQSPRPNEKLFFGSGTQLSVL.

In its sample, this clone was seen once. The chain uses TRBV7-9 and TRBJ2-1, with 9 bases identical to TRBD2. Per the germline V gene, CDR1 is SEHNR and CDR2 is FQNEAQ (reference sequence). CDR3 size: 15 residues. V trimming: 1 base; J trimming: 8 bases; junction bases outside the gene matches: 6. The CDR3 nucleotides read TGTGCCAGCAGCTTAGTCGCTAGCGGGAACTATGAGCAGTTCTTC. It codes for CASSLVASGNYEQFF.

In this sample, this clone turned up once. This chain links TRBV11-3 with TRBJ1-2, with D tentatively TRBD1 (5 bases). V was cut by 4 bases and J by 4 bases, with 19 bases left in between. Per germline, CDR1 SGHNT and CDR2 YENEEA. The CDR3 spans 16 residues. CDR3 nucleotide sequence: TGTGCCAGCAGCTCCGGCCCCTCGACAGTGTCCTATGGCTACACCTTC. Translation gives CASSSGPSTVSYGYTF.

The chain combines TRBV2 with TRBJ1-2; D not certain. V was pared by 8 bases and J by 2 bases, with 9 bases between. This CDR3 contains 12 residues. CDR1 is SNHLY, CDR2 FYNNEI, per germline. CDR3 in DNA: TGTGCCAGCCACGGTGGAAACTATGGCTACACCTTC. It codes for CASHGGNYGYTF.

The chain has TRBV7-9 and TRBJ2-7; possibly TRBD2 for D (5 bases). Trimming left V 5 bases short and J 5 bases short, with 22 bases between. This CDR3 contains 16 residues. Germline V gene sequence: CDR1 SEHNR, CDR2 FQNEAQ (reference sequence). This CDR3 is CASSKLGGPGFDEQYF. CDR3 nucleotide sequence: TGTGCCAGCAGCAAGTTGGGCGGTCCGGGGTTCGACGAGCAGTACTTC.

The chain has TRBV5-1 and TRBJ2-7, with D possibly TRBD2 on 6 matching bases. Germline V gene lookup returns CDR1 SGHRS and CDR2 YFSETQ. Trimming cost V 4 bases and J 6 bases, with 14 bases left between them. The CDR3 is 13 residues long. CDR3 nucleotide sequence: TGCGCCAGCAGCCCCTCGGGGGTTTCCGAGCAGTACTTC. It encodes CASSPSGVSEQYF.

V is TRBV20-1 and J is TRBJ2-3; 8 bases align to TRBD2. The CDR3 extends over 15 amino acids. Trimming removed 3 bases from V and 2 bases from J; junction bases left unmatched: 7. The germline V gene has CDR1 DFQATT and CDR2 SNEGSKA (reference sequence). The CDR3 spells CSASFWRGDTDTQYF. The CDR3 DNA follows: TGCAGTGCTAGTTTTTGGCGGGGGGACACAGATACGCAGTATTTT.

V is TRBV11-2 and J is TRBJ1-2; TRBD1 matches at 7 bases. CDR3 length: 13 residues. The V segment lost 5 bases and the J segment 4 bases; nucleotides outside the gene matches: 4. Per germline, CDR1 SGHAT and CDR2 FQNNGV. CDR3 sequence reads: CASSATGAYGYTF. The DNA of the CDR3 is TGTGCCAGCAGCGCAACAGGGGCCTATGGCTACACCTTC.

The CDR3 is CASSVQVNYGYTF. DNA for the CDR3: TGTGCCAGCAGCGTACAGGTTAACTATGGCTACACCTTC. The rearrangement links TRBV9 to TRBJ1-2, with no clear D. Per the germline V gene, CDR1 is SGDLS and CDR2 is YYNGEE. CDR3 size: 13 residues. With 1 base removed from V and 1 base from J, the gap between germline ends came to 5 bases.

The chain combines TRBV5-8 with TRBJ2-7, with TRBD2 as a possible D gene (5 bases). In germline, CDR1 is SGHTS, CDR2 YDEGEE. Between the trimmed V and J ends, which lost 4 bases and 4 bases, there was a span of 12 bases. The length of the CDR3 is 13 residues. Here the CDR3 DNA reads TGTGCCAGCAGCCTAGGACTGACGTACGAGCAGTACTTC. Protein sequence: CASSLGLTYEQYF.

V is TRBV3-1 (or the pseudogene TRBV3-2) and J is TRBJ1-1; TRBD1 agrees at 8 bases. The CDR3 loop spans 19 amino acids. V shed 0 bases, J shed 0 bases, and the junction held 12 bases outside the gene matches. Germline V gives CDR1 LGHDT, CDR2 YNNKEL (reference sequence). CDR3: CASSQDSKGSRGLNTEAFF. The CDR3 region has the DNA TGTGCCAGCAGCCAAGATAGTAAGGGGTCCAGGGGGCTGAACACTGAAGCTTTCTTT.

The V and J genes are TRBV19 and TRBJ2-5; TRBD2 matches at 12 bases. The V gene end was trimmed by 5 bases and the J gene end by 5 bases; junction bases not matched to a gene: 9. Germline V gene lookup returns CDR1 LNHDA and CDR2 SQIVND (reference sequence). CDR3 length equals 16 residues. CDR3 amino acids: CASSSSLAGGAETQYF. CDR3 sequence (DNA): TGTGCCAGTAGTTCCTCTCTAGCGGGAGGGGCGGAGACCCAGTACTTC.

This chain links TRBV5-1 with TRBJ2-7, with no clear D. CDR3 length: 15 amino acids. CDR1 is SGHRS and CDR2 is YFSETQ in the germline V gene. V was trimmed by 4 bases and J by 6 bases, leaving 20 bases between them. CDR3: CASSTKTDLFSEQYF. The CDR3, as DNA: TGCGCCAGCAGCACCAAAACCGACTTATTCTCCGAGCAGTACTTC.

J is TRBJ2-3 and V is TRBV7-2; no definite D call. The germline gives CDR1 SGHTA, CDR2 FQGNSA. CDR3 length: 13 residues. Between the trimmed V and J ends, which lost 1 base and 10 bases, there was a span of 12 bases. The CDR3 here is CASSLDGIQSQYF. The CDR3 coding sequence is TGTGCCAGCAGCTTAGACGGTATTCAGTCGCAGTATTTT.

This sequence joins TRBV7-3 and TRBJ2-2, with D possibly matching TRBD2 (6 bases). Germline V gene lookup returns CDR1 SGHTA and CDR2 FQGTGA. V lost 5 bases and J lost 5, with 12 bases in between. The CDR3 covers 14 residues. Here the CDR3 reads CASSPVAATGELFF. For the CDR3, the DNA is TGTGCCAGCAGCCCCGTAGCGGCGACCGGGGAGCTGTTTTTT.

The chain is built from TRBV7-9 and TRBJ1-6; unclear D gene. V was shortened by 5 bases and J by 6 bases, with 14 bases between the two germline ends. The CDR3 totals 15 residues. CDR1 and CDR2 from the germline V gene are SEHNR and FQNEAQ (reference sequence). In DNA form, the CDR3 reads TGTGCCAGCAGCAGTGGTGGCATTCCTAATTCACCCCTCCACTTT. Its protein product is CASSSGGIPNSPLHF.

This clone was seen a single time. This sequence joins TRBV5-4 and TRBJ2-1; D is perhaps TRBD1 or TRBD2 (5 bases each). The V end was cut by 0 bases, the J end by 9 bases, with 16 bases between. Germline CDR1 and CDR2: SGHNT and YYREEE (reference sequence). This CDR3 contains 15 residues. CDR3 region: CASSLDGREPSEQFF. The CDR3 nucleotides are TGTGCCAGCAGCTTGGATGGCAGGGAGCCCTCTGAGCAGTTCTTC. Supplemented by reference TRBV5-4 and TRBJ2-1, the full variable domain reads ETGVTQSPTHLIKTRGQQVTLRCSSQSGHNTVSWYQQALGQGPQFIFQYYREEENGRGNFPPRFSGLQFPNYSSELNVNALELDDSALYLCASSLDGREPSEQFFGPGTRLTVL.

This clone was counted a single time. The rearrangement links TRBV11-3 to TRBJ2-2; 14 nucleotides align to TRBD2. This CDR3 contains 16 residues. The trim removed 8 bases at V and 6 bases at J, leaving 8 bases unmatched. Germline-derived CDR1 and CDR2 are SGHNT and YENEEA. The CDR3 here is CASSPGLAGAPGELFF. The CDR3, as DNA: TGTGCCAGCTCTCCGGGACTAGCGGGAGCCCCCGGGGAGCTGTTTTTT.

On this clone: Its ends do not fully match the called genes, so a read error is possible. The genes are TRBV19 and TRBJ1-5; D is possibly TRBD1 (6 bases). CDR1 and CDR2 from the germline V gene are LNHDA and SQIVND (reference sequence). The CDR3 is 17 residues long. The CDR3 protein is CASSIDPVQGFDQPQHF. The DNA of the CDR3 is TGTGCCAGTAGCATAGATCCGGTACAGGGATTTGACCAGCCCCAGCATTTT.

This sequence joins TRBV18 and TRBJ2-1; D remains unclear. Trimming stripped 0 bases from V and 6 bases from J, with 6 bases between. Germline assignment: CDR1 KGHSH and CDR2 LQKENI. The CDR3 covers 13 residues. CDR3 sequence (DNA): TGTGCCAGCTCACCACCGTCGGGCAATGAGCAGTTCTTC. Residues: CASSPPSGNEQFF.

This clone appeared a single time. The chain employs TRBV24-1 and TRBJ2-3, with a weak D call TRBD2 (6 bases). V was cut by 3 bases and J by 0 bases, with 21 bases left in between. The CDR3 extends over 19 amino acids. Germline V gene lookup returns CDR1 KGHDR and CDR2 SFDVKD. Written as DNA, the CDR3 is TGTGCCACCAGTGATGCCGCGGGAAGGAGCGTGACTAGCACAGATACGCAGTATTTT. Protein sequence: CATSDAAGRSVTSTDTQYF.

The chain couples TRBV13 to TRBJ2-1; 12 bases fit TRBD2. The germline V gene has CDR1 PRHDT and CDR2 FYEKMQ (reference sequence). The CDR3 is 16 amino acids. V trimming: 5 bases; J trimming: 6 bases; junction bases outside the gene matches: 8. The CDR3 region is CASSPTLAGGLNEQFF. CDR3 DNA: TGTGCCAGCAGCCCAACACTAGCGGGGGGCCTCAATGAGCAGTTCTTC. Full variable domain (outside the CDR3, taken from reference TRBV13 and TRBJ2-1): AAGVIQSPRHLIKEKRETATLKCYPIPRHDTVYWYQQGPGQDPQFLISFYEKMQSDKGSIPDRFSAQQFSDYHSELNMSSLELGDSALYFCASSPTLAGGLNEQFFGPGTRLTVL.

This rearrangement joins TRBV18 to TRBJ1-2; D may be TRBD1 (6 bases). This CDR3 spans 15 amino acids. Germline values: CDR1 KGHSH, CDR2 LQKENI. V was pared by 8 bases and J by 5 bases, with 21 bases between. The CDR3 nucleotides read TGTGCCAGCCACCCTGGCCTAGGGACACAGTATGGCTACACCTTC. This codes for CASHPGLGTQYGYTF.

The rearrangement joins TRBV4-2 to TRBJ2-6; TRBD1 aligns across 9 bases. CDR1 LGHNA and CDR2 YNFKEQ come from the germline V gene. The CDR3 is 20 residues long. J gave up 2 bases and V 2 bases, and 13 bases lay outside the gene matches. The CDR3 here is CASSQPTGGQGVAGANVLTF. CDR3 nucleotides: TGTGCCAGCAGCCAACCAACCGGGGGACAGGGCGTTGCTGGGGCCAACGTCCTGACTTTC.

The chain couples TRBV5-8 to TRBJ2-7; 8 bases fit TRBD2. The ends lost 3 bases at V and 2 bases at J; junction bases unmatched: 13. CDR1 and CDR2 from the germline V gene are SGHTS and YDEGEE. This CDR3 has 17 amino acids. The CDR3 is CASSSQQGAGVAYEQYF. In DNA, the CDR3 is TGTGCCAGCAGCTCCCAACAAGGAGCGGGAGTGGCCTACGAGCAGTACTTC.

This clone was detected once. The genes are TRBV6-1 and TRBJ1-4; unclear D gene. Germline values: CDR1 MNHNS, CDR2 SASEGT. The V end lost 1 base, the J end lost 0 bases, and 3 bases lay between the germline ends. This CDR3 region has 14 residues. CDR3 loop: CASSEGATNEKLFF. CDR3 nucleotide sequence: TGTGCCAGCAGTGAAGGGGCAACTAATGAAAAACTGTTTTTT.

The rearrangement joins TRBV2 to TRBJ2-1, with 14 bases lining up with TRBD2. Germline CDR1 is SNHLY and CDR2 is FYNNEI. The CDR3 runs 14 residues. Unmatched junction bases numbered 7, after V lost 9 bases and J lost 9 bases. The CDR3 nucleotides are TGTGCCAGTTCGACTAGCGGGAGGGCCAGTGAGCAGTTCTTC. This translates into CASSTSGRASEQFF.

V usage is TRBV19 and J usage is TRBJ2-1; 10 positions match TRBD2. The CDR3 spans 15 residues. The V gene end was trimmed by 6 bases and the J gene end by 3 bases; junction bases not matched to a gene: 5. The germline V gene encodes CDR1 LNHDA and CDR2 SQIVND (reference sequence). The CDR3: CASSPTSGYYNEQFF. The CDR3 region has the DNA TGTGCCAGTAGCCCGACTAGCGGGTACTACAATGAGCAGTTCTTC.